This T cell receptor (beta chain) came from a study of blood T cells in healthy people across ages. Primers used in a second PCR of about 7 to 12 cycles were a sample-barcoded 5' primer and a J-beta primer mix. Any given sample supplied a minimum of 3 million CDR3-containing paired-end reads. TCRdb re-called the 5' RACE reads with MiXCR, one entry per CDR3 protein. The sample carries 850,000 to 1,300,000 distinct CDR3 sequences, 35% to 50% recorded once. Sequenced material: blood. The clonotype comes from a woman between 55 and 75 years old in good health.

CDR3 protein: CASSPGTVKGSPLHF. CDR3 bases: TGTGCCAGCAGTCCCGGGACAGTGAAAGGTTCACCCCTCCACTTT. The chain uses TRBV27 and TRBJ1-6; 7 bases agree with TRBD1. V lost 5 bases, J lost 9 bases, and 10 bases stayed unmatched. Germline assignment: CDR1 MNHEY and CDR2 SMNVEV (reference sequence). The CDR3 spans 15 residues.